This T cell receptor (beta chain) was sequenced for a study of T cell responses to AZD1222 COVID-19 vaccine. Here immunoSEQ multiplex PCR was the method, and the copy in TCRdb shows in-frame clones only, minus some. The sample carries tens of thousands of clones, roughly 80% recorded once. The germline gives CDR1 MNHEY, CDR2 SVGAGI. This CDR3 comprises 13 residues. Trimming removed 8 bases at V and 3 bases at J, with 13 bases between. Regarding the study as a whole: Per reports, nearly half of all spike-specific TCRs target regions that are unmutated in variants. Two doses of AZD1222 preceded a rise in Spike-specific TCR breadth and depth. Most donors were white British and more were female, and clonal diversity was possibly underestimated. Repertoire sampling occurred only after the peak T cell response.

In regard to this clone: No antigen is known for it.

The source of this sequence is an adult who received the MenACWY meningococcal vaccine as a control. The gene calls are TRBV6-5 and TRBJ1-2, with TRBD1 as a possible D gene (5 bases). Sequences were derived from peripheral blood, sampled 28 days after the second dose of the MenACWY control vaccine. CDR3 DNA: TGTGCCAGCCTAGCAGGGACGTACTATGGCTACACCTTC. It encodes CASLAGTYYGYTF.